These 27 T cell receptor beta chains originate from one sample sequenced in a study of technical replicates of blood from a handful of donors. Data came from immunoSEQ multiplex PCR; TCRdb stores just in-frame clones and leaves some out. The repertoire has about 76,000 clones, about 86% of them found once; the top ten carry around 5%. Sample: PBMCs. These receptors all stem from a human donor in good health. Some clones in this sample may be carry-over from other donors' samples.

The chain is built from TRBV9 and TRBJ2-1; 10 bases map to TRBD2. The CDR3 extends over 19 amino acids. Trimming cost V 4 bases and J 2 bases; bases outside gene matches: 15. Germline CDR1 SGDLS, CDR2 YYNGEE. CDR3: CASSKSGSGRRGAYNEQFF. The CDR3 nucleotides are TGTGCCAGCAGCAAGTCGGGTAGCGGGAGGAGGGGGGCCTACAATGAGCAGTTCTTC.

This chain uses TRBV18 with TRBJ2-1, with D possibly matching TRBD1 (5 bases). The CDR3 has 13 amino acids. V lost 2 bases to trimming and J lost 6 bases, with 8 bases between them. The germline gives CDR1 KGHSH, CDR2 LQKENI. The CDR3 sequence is CASSPGARNEQFF. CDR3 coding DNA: TGTGCCAGCTCACCAGGGGCACGCAATGAGCAGTTCTTC.

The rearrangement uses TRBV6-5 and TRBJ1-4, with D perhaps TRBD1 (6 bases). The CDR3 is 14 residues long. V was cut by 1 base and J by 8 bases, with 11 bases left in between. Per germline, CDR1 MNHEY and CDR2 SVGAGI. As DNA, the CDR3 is TGTGCCAGCAGTTACTATCCAGGGGTGGAAAAACTGTTTTTT. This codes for CASSYYPGVEKLFF.

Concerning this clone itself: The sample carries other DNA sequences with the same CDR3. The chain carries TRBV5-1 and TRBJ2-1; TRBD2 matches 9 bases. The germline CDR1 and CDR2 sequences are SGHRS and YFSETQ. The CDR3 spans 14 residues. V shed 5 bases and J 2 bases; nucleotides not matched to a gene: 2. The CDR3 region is CASSSSGAYNEQFF. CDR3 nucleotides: TGCGCCAGCAGTTCTAGCGGGGCCTACAATGAGCAGTTCTTC.

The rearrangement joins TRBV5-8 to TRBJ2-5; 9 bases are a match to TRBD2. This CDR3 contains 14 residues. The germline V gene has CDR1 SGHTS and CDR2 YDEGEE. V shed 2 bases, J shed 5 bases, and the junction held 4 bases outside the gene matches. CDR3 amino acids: CASSFRSGGETQYF. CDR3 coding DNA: TGTGCCAGCAGCTTTCGAAGCGGGGGGGAGACCCAGTACTTC.

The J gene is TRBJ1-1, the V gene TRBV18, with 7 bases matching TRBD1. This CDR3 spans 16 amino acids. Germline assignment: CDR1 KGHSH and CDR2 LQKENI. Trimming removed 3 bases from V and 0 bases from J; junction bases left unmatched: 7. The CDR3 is CASSPQQGKMNTEAFF. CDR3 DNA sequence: TGTGCCAGCTCACCCCAACAGGGGAAAATGAACACTGAAGCTTTCTTT. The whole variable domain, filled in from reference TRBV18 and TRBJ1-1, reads NAGVMQNPRHLVRRRGQEARLRCSPMKGHSHVYWYRQLPEEGLKFMVYLQKENIIDESGMPKERFSAEFPKEGPSILRIQQVVRGDSAAYFCASSPQQGKMNTEAFFGQGTRLTVV.

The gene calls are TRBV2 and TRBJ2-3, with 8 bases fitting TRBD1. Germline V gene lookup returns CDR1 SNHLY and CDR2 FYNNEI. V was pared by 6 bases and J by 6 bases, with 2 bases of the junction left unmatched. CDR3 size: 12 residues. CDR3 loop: CASRDRADTQYF. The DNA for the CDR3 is TGTGCCAGCAGGGACAGGGCCGATACGCAGTATTTT.

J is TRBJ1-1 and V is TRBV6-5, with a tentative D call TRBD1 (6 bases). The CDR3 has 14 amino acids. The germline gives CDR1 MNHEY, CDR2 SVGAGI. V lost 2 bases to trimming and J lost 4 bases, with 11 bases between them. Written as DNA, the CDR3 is TGTGCCAGCAGTTACGGGGGAGGGGGCACTGAAGCTTTCTTT. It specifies CASSYGGGGTEAFF.

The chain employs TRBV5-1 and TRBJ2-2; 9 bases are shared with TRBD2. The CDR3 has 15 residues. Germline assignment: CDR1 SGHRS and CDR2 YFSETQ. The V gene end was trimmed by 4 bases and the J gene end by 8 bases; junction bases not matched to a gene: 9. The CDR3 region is CASSMGLAGNGELFF. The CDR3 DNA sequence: TGCGCCAGCAGCATGGGACTAGCCGGCAATGGGGAGCTGTTTTTT.

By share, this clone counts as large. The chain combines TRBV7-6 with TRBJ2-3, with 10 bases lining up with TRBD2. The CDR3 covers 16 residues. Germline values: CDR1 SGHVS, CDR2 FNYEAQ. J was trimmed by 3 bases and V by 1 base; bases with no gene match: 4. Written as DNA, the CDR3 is TGTGCCAGCAGCTTAGGAGCGGGGGGGTGGACAGATACGCAGTATTTT. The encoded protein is CASSLGAGGWTDTQYF.

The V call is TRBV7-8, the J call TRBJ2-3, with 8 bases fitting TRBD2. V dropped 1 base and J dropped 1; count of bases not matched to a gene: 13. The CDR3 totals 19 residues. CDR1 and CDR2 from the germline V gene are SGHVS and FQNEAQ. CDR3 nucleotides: TGTGCCAGCAGCTTAGGGCTCGGGGATAGCGGGGTGCGCACAGATACGCAGTATTTT. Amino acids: CASSLGLGDSGVRTDTQYF.

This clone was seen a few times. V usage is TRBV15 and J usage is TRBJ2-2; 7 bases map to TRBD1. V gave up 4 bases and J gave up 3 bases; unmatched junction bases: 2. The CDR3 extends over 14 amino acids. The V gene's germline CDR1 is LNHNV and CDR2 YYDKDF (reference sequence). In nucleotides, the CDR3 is TGTGCCACCAGCACTGGGACAGACACCGGGGAGCTGTTTTTT. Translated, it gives CATSTGTDTGELFF.

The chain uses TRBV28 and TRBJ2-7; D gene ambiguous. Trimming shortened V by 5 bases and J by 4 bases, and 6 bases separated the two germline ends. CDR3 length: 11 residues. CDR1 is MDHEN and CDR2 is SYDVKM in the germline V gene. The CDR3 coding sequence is TGTGCCAGCAGTCTAGAATACGAGCAGTACTTC. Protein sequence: CASSLEYEQYF.

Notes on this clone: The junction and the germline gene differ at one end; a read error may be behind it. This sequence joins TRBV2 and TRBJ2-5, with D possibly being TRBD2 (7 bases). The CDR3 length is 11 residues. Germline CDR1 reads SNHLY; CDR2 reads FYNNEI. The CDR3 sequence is CASSERGGLHF. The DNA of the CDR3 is TGTGCCAGCAGTGAAAGGGGGGGATTGCACTTC.

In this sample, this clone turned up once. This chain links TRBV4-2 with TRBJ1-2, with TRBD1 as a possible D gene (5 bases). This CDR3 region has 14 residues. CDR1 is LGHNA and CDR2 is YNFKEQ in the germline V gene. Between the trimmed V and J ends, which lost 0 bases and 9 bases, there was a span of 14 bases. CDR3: CASSQEWAGKSYTF. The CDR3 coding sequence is TGTGCCAGCAGCCAAGAATGGGCAGGGAAAAGCTACACCTTC.

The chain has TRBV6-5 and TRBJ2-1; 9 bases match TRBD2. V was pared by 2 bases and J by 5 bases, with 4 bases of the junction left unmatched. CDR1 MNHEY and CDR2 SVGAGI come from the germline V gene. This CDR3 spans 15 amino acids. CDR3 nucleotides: TGTGCCAGCAGTTACGTGACTAGCGGAAACAATGAGCAGTTCTTC. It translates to CASSYVTSGNNEQFF.

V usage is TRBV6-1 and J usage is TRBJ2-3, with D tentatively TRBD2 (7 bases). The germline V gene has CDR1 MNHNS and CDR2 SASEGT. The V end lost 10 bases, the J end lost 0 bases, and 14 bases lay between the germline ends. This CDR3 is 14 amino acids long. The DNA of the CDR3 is TGTGCCACCAAGGGGGGGGCTAGCACAGATACGCAGTATTTT. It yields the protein CATKGGASTDTQYF.

The CDR3 nucleotides read TGTGCCAGCGTCCCCGGCGGGGGGGTGGGGGAGACCCAGTACTTC. It codes for CASVPGGGVGETQYF. J is TRBJ2-5 and V is TRBV7-2, with 9 nucleotides matching TRBD2. J was trimmed by 5 bases and V by 8 bases; bases with no gene match: 12. The CDR3 totals 15 residues. From germline, CDR1 is SGHTA and CDR2 FQGNSA.

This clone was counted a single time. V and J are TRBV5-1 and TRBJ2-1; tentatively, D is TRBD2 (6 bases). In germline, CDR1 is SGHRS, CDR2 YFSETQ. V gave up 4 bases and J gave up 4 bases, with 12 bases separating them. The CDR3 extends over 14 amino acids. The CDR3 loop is CASSGGGGYNEQFF. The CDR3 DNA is TGCGCCAGCAGCGGGGGTGGAGGGTACAATGAGCAGTTCTTC.

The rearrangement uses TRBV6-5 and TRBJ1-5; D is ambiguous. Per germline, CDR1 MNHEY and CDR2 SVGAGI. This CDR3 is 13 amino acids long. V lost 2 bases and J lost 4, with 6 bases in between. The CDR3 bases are TGTGCCAGCAGTTACAGGGAGAATCAGCCCCAGCATTTT. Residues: CASSYRENQPQHF.

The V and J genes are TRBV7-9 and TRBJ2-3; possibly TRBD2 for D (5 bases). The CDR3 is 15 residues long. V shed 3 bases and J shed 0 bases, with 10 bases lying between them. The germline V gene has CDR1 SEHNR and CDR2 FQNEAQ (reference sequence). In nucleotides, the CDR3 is TGTGCCAGCAGCTTCATAAGCGGAAGCACAGATACGCAGTATTTT. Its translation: CASSFISGSTDTQYF.

The CDR3 sequence is CASSAGGIGGTEAFF. CDR3 bases: TGTGCCAGCAGCGCGGGGGGGATCGGGGGCACTGAAGCTTTCTTT. The chain links TRBV9 to TRBJ1-1; possible D gene TRBD1, 5 bases. CDR1 SGDLS and CDR2 YYNGEE come from the germline V gene. V gave up 3 bases and J gave up 4 bases, with 16 bases separating them. The CDR3 covers 15 residues.

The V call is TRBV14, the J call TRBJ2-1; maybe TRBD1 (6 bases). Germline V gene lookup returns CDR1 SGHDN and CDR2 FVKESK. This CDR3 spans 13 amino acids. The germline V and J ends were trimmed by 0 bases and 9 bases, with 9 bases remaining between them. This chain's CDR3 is CASSQDRGGEQFF. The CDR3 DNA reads TGTGCCAGCAGCCAAGACAGGGGCGGTGAGCAGTTCTTC.

Written as DNA, the CDR3 is TGCGCCAGCAGCTTGCCGGGGGGAAATACCAAAAACATTCAGTACTTC. The encoded protein is CASSLPGGNTKNIQYF. The rearrangement joins TRBV5-1 to TRBJ2-4; 7 nucleotides match TRBD2. The V gene end was trimmed by 1 base and the J gene end by 2 bases; junction bases not matched to a gene: 6. The CDR3 covers 16 residues. Germline assignment: CDR1 SGHRS and CDR2 YFSETQ. The whole variable domain, remainder taken from reference TRBV5-1 and TRBJ2-4, is KAGVTQTPRYLIKTRGQQVTLSCSPISGHRSVSWYQQTPGQGLQFLFEYFSETQRNKGNFPGRFSGRQFSNSRSEMNVSTLELGDSALYLCASSLPGGNTKNIQYFGAGTRLSVL.

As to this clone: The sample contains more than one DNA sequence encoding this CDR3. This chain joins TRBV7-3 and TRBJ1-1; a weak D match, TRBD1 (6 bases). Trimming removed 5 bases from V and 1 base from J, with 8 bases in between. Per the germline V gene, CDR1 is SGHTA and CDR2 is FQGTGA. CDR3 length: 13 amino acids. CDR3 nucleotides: TGTGCCAGCAGCCAGGACAGGAACACTGAAGCTTTCTTT. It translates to CASSQDRNTEAFF.

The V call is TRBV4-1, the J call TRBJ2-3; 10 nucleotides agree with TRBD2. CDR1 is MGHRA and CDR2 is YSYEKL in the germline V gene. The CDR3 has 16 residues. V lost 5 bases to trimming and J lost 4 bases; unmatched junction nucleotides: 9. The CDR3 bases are TGCGCCAGCAGCAGAATAGCGGGAGGACATTCAGATACGCAGTATTTT. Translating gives CASSRIAGGHSDTQYF.

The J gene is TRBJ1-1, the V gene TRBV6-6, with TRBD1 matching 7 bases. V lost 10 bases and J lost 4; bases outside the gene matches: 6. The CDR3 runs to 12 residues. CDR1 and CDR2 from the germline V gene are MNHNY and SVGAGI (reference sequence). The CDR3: CATRQGSTEAFF. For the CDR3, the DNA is TGTGCCACCCGACAGGGCAGCACTGAAGCTTTCTTT.